This entry lists 2 T cell receptor beta chains sequenced from one sample in a study of graft-versus-host responses after intestinal transplantation. This table comes from immunoSEQ multiplex PCR, and its TCRdb copy is limited to in-frame clones, with some not included. The repertoire holds 85,000 to 100,000 clones, 86% seen once, with 1.4% in the top ten. The sequences come from PBMCs, collected 255 days after intestinal transplant. All receptors come from a human patient who received an intestinal transplant, so some T cells may come from the graft donor.

The chain links TRBV7-9 to TRBJ2-1, with 7 positions matching TRBD2. CDR1 and CDR2 from the germline V gene are SEHNR and FQNEAQ (reference sequence). This CDR3 is built from 15 residues. The J segment lost 4 bases and the V segment lost 2 bases, leaving 5 bases of the junction unmatched. The CDR3 protein is CASSLSGGSYNEQFF. CDR3 bases: TGTGCCAGCAGCTTATCGGGGGGATCTTACAATGAGCAGTTCTTC.

J is TRBJ2-1 and V is TRBV9; D is perhaps TRBD1 (6 bases). The CDR3 length is 15 residues. The V and J ends lost 3 bases and 2 bases respectively, with 12 bases between them. Germline lookup yields CDR1 SGDLS and CDR2 YYNGEE. Here the CDR3 reads CASSASGDPYNEQFF. DNA of the CDR3: TGTGCCAGCAGCGCTTCAGGGGATCCCTACAATGAGCAGTTCTTC.